The T cell receptor (beta chain) under discussion was sequenced for a study of yellow fever vaccine responses in identical twins. Study results and caveats: Twins' vaccine T cell response reportedly gave the appearance of partial convergence and partial personalization.

From the RT-PCR reads, TCRdb called clonotypes with MiXCR, one entry per CDR3 protein. The sample has approximately 32,000 distinct CDR3 sequences, 50% to 65% seen once; the top ten hold about 4.5%. Notes on this clonotype: Its specificity is not known.

The V gene's germline CDR1 is SEHNR and CDR2 FQNEAQ (reference sequence). The CDR3 runs 15 residues. V shed 5 bases and J 3 bases; nucleotides not matched to a gene: 4. The clonotype comes from a woman aged 18-29 years who received the yellow fever vaccine. The chain uses TRBV7-9 and TRBJ2-6; TRBD2 matches at 7 bases. The sequencing here drew on T cells from blood (PBMCs), unsorted or a sorted subset (not recorded which), taken before or after yellow fever vaccination (not recorded which). CDR3 amino acids: CASSLPGGGANVLTF. CDR3 DNA sequence: TGTGCCAGCAGCCTCCCGGGAGGTGGGGCCAACGTCCTGACTTTC.